Listed here are 23 T cell receptor beta chains from one sample, sequenced in a study of T cells in Graves' hyperthyroidism and ophthalmopathy. There were TCR beta CDR3 regions amplified from RNA transcripts. An initial round of RT-PCR targeting the TCR CDR3 relied on the HTBI primer set. TCRdb processed the multiplex PCR reads anew with MiXCR; each CDR3 protein has one entry. This table has approximately 570,000 distinct CDR3 sequences, 20% appearing once. Sequenced sample: blood. Receptor source: a man between 40 and 49 years old with Graves' ophthalmopathy.

This clonotype was observed a handful of times. V and J are TRBV28 and TRBJ1-4, with no clear D. V dropped 3 bases and J dropped 0 bases, with 5 bases sitting between them. Germline V gene sequence: CDR1 MDHEN, CDR2 SYDVKM. The CDR3 consists of 14 residues. The CDR3 DNA is TGTGCCAGCAGTTTTTGGGCAACTAATGAAAAACTGTTTTTT. Amino acids: CASSFWATNEKLFF.

This clonotype was picked up a small number of times. V and J are TRBV27 and TRBJ2-3; no definite D call. Trimming took off 2 bases at V and 4 bases at J, with 10 bases between the two ends. Per germline, CDR1 MNHEY and CDR2 SMNVEV (reference sequence). The CDR3 length is 14 residues. CDR3 loop: CASSLVSSPDTQYF. The CDR3 DNA follows: TGTGCCAGCAGTTTAGTCAGTAGCCCAGATACGCAGTATTTT.

This clonotype was detected a few times. The chain combines TRBV7-2 with TRBJ2-4; TRBD1 agrees at 7 bases. Trimming removed 5 bases from V and 0 bases from J; junction bases left unmatched: 4. This CDR3 contains 15 residues. The V gene's germline CDR1 is SGHTA and CDR2 FQGNSA. The CDR3 spells CASSPRTGAKNIQYF. In DNA, the CDR3 is TGTGCCAGCAGCCCCCGGACAGGAGCCAAAAACATTCAGTACTTC.

Only a few counts were recorded for this clonotype. V and J are TRBV27 and TRBJ2-3; tentative D call: TRBD1 (6 bases). V was clipped by 0 bases and J by 6 bases, with 16 bases between them. The length of the CDR3 is 16 residues. CDR1 is MNHEY, CDR2 SMNVEV, per germline (reference sequence). In DNA form, the CDR3 reads TGTGCCAGCAGTTTATCGTACAACAGGGCCCTGGATACGCAGTATTTT. Its protein is CASSLSYNRALDTQYF.

The V call is TRBV6-1, the J call TRBJ2-3; 7 bases are shared with TRBD2. Germline CDR1 reads MNHNS; CDR2 reads SASEGT. Losses at the gene ends were 8 bases for V and 4 bases for J; bases not matched to a gene: 12. The CDR3 spans 15 residues. The CDR3: CASLEAGWGADTQYF. The CDR3 coding sequence is TGTGCCAGCTTGGAAGCGGGGTGGGGCGCAGATACGCAGTATTTT.

This clonotype was counted only a few times. It is likely a read error, because the conserved phenylalanine at the end of the CDR3 is missing. The V gene is TRBV27, the J gene TRBJ1-5; weak D call: TRBD1 (5 bases). V lost 5 bases and J lost 3, with 20 bases in between. This CDR3 is built from 17 residues. Germline CDR1 reads MNHEY; CDR2 reads SMNVEV (reference sequence). CDR3 bases: TGTGCCAGCAGTGCCGGGACGGCTTTTTCCCCCAATCAGCCCCAGCATCTT. It yields the protein CASSAGTAFSPNQPQHL.

The chain is built from TRBV12-3 or TRBV12-4 and TRBJ1-3; a weak D match, TRBD1 (5 bases). CDR3 size: 15 residues. The V end lost 8 bases, the J end lost 0 bases, and 14 bases lay between the germline ends. The CDR3 coding sequence is TGTGCCAGCGCTATTGACAGTCTCTCTGGAAACACCATATATTTT. It is translated as CASAIDSLSGNTIYF.

The V and J genes are TRBV12-5 and TRBJ2-5; TRBD2 is a possible D gene (5 bases). Trimming stripped 1 base from V and 5 bases from J, with 11 bases between. Germline assignment: CDR1 LGHNT and CDR2 FRNRAP. This CDR3 is 14 amino acids long. The DNA for the CDR3 is TGTGCTAGTGGTTTGGGCAGCGGTAGGGAGACCCAGTACTTC. It codes for CASGLGSGRETQYF.

The J gene is TRBJ2-7, the V gene TRBV11-2; 7 bases align to TRBD1. Germline V gives CDR1 SGHAT, CDR2 FQNNGV. The CDR3 has 15 amino acids. V shed 0 bases and J 5 bases; nucleotides not matched to a gene: 7. In DNA, the CDR3 is TGTGCCAGCAGCTTAGAGGCAGGGGGTATCCACGAGCAGTACTTC. It specifies CASSLEAGGIHEQYF.

This clonotype was seen a few times. The chain joins TRBV5-4 to TRBJ2-5; 10 bases are shared with TRBD1. Germline trimming cut 3 bases from V and 4 bases from J; bases unmatched to any gene: 9. Germline CDR1 SGHNT, CDR2 YYREEE (reference sequence). The CDR3 is 16 amino acids. CDR3 loop: CASSSDPGQGLETQYF. In nucleotides, the CDR3 is TGTGCCAGCAGCTCTGATCCGGGACAGGGGTTAGAGACCCAGTACTTC. The full variable domain, completed using reference TRBV5-4 and TRBJ2-5, is ETGVTQSPTHLIKTRGQQVTLRCSSQSGHNTVSWYQQALGQGPQFIFQYYREEENGRGNFPPRFSGLQFPNYSSELNVNALELDDSALYLCASSSDPGQGLETQYFGPGTRLLVL.

The CDR3 sequence: CASTRRGTGARQYF. CDR3 sequence (DNA): TGCGCCAGCACCCGGAGGGGGACAGGGGCTCGACAGTACTTC. The gene calls are TRBV5-1 and TRBJ2-7; 10 bases are a match to TRBD1. The germline CDR1 and CDR2 sequences are SGHRS and YFSETQ. The ends lost 6 bases at V and 10 bases at J; junction bases unmatched: 13. There are 14 residues in the CDR3.

This clonotype came up a few times. CDR3 sequence reads: CASSQGAGPYTDTQYF. As DNA, the CDR3 is TGTGCCAGCAGCCAAGGGGCAGGACCCTACACAGATACGCAGTATTTT. This chain joins TRBV3-1 and TRBJ2-3; D call uncertain. Germline assignment: CDR1 LGHDT and CDR2 YNNKEL (reference sequence). The CDR3 runs 16 residues. V was trimmed by 1 base and J by 2 bases, leaving 13 bases between them.

This clonotype was seen at least ten times. The V call is TRBV6-1, the J call TRBJ2-5; TRBD2 might be the D (5 bases). Germline V gene lookup returns CDR1 MNHNS and CDR2 SASEGT. The V and J ends lost 4 bases and 5 bases respectively, with 8 bases between them. This CDR3 contains 12 residues. The chain's CDR3 is CASSGGVETQYF. The CDR3 coding sequence is TGTGCCAGCAGTGGGGGAGTGGAGACCCAGTACTTC.

This chain links TRBV10-3 with TRBJ2-2; 8 nucleotides agree with TRBD2. The CDR3 is made up of 13 amino acids. Germline V gene lookup returns CDR1 ENHRY and CDR2 SYGVKD. V lost 6 bases, J lost 6 bases, and 3 bases stayed unmatched. The CDR3 loop reads CAISPGGAGELFF. CDR3 sequence (DNA): TGTGCCATCAGCCCCGGGGGGGCCGGGGAGCTGTTTTTT.

The rearrangement uses TRBV2 and TRBJ2-7, with D maybe TRBD2 (5 bases). The V end lost 4 bases, the J end lost 6 bases, and 7 bases lay between the germline ends. Germline V gene sequence: CDR1 SNHLY, CDR2 FYNNEI. The CDR3 is made up of 11 amino acids. CDR3 in amino acids: CASSGGSEQYF. The CDR3 nucleotides read TGTGCCAGCAGTGGAGGGTCCGAGCAGTACTTC. Drawing the rest from reference TRBV2 and TRBJ2-7, the complete variable domain is EPEVTQTPSHQVTQMGQEVILRCVPISNHLYFYWYRQILGQKVEFLVSFYNNEISEKSEIFDDQFSVERPDGSNFTLKIRSTKLEDSAMYFCASSGGSEQYFGPGTRLTVT.

This clonotype was seen a few times. The chain has TRBV6-1 and TRBJ1-2; a possible D gene is TRBD1 (5 bases). The CDR3 is 14 residues long. The V end lost 6 bases, the J end lost 4 bases, and 15 bases lay between the germline ends. Germline V lookup: CDR1 MNHNS, CDR2 SASEGT. This chain's CDR3 is CASRPSRGAYGYTF. CDR3 DNA sequence: TGTGCCAGCAGACCCTCCCGAGGGGCCTATGGCTACACCTTC.

In this sample, this clonotype turned up many times. The V gene is TRBV27, the J gene TRBJ2-7; 8 bases agree with TRBD2. V shed 6 bases, J shed 4 bases, and the junction held 8 bases outside the gene matches. This CDR3 region has 14 residues. Germline loops: CDR1 MNHEY, CDR2 SMNVEV (reference sequence). CDR3 DNA sequence: TGTGCCAGCAGCCGAAGCGGGAGAGGATACGAGCAGTACTTC. Its protein product is CASSRSGRGYEQYF.

This clonotype was counted only a few times. The chain joins TRBV15 to TRBJ2-2; possibly TRBD1 for D (8 bases). From germline, CDR1 is LNHNV and CDR2 YYDKDF (reference sequence). The CDR3 totals 20 residues. Trimming cost V 2 bases and J 1 base, with 23 bases left between them. This CDR3 is CATSRTLPGSGTGNTGELFF. Here the CDR3 DNA reads TGTGCCACCAGCAGAACCCTCCCGGGGAGCGGGACAGGGAACACCGGGGAGCTGTTTTTT.

CDR3 nucleotides: TGTGCCAGCAGCTCTCGACAGGGGGGGTTTGGAGATACGCAGTATTTT. Protein sequence: CASSSRQGGFGDTQYF. V gene TRBV5-6 combines with J gene TRBJ2-3; 9 nucleotides align to TRBD1. The CDR3 has 16 residues. The germline gives CDR1 SGHDT, CDR2 YYEEEE. Trimming at V came to 3 bases and at J to 5 bases, leaving 10 bases not matched to a gene.

This clonotype was counted ten times or more. The chain joins TRBV12-3 or TRBV12-4 to TRBJ1-5, with TRBD1 matching 7 bases. J gave up 4 bases and V 6 bases, and 6 bases lay outside the gene matches. CDR3 length: 14 residues. The CDR3 sequence is CASSLRDRNQPQHF. Written as DNA, the CDR3 is TGTGCCAGCAGCCTCAGGGACAGAAATCAGCCCCAGCATTTT.

This clonotype was counted only a few times. V usage is TRBV6-5 and J usage is TRBJ2-5; 8 nucleotides match TRBD2. Germline V lookup: CDR1 MNHEY, CDR2 SVGAGI. With 1 base clipped from V and 4 bases from J, the junction kept 17 bases outside the gene matches. This CDR3 spans 19 amino acids. CDR3 sequence: CASSYFSGNTLGGRETQYF. DNA of the CDR3: TGTGCCAGCAGTTACTTTAGCGGGAATACCCTTGGGGGGAGAGAGACCCAGTACTTC.

This clonotype was recorded many times. The gene calls are TRBV7-3 and TRBJ2-2; 10 bases agree with TRBD2. The V segment lost 5 bases and the J segment 4 bases; nucleotides outside the gene matches: 10. Germline assignment: CDR1 SGHTA and CDR2 FQGTGA. This CDR3 spans 17 amino acids. This CDR3 reads CASSPALAGVSTGELFF. The CDR3 DNA is TGTGCCAGCAGCCCTGCCCTAGCGGGGGTTTCCACCGGGGAGCTGTTTTTT.

This clonotype has more than one count but fewer than ten. This chain uses TRBV2 with TRBJ1-3; the D is unclear. Trimming stripped 7 bases from V and 4 bases from J, with 8 bases between. Germline V lookup: CDR1 SNHLY, CDR2 FYNNEI. This CDR3 is 12 amino acids long. DNA for the CDR3: TGTGCCAGCAAATATGCAGGAAACACCATATATTTT. Translation: CASKYAGNTIYF.